This entry lists 31 T cell receptor beta chains sequenced from one sample in a study of T cells in Graves' hyperthyroidism and ophthalmopathy. The investigators amplified TCR beta CDR3 regions from RNA transcripts. First-round RT-PCR of the TCR CDR3 relied on the HTBI primer set. Each CDR3 protein is one row after TCRdb ran MiXCR on the multiplex PCR reads. The repertoire holds 450,000 to 650,000 distinct CDR3 sequences, with more than 13% as singletons. The sample comprised blood. Receptors originate from a woman younger than 35 with Graves' ophthalmopathy.

In its sample, this clonotype was seen many times. The V and J genes are TRBV6-1 and TRBJ1-1, with D possibly TRBD1 on 6 matching bases. In germline, CDR1 is MNHNS, CDR2 SASEGT. This CDR3 is built from 15 residues. The V gene lost 2 bases and the J gene lost 3 bases, with 13 bases spanning the gap. The CDR3 protein is CASSEWGRGHTEAFF. Written as DNA, the CDR3 is TGTGCCAGCAGTGAATGGGGCAGGGGACACACTGAAGCTTTCTTT.

This clonotype was picked up one time. V usage is TRBV25-1 and J usage is TRBJ1-1; perhaps TRBD1 as D (5 bases). The CDR3 has 16 amino acids. Trimming stripped 0 bases from V and 2 bases from J, with 13 bases between. Germline CDR1 reads MGHDK; CDR2 reads SYGVNS. Here the CDR3 reads CASSEYTLRGNTEAFF. The CDR3 DNA follows: TGTGCCAGCAGTGAATATACATTGAGGGGAAACACTGAAGCTTTCTTT. Full variable domain (missing parts from reference TRBV25-1 and TRBJ1-1): EADIYQTPRYLVIGTGKKITLECSQTMGHDKMYWYQQDPGMELHLIHYSYGVNSTEKGDLSSESTVSRIRTEHFPLTLESARPSHTSQYLCASSEYTLRGNTEAFFGQGTRLTVV.

In this sample, this clonotype turned up many times. The chain joins TRBV6-2 or TRBV6-3 to TRBJ2-7; 9 bases agree with TRBD1. The CDR3 spans 13 residues. Losses at the gene ends were 11 bases for V and 3 bases for J; bases not matched to a gene: 8. The germline CDR1 and CDR2 sequences are MNHEY and SVGEGT. CDR3 nucleotide sequence: TGTGCCTCCACCGGACAGGGGAACTACGAGCAGTACTTC. Translating gives CASTGQGNYEQYF.

Many counts were recorded for this clonotype. The chain combines TRBV3-1 with TRBJ2-3; D is possibly TRBD1 (6 bases). The ends were cut back, 0 bases at V and 8 bases at J, with 9 bases in the middle. The germline gives CDR1 LGHDT, CDR2 YNNKEL (reference sequence). This CDR3 is 13 amino acids long. CDR3: CASSQEGASTQYF. The CDR3 DNA reads TGTGCCAGCAGCCAAGAGGGGGCAAGTACGCAGTATTTT.

At least ten counts were recorded for this clonotype. The V gene is TRBV6-2 or TRBV6-3, the J gene TRBJ2-5; D gene uncertain. The CDR3 is made up of 17 amino acids. Germline CDR1 MNHEY, CDR2 SVGEGT. The V and J ends lost 4 bases and 9 bases respectively, with 27 bases between them. The CDR3 region is CASSSVIRGPEEMAQYF. CDR3 nucleotides: TGTGCCAGCAGTTCGGTAATTCGAGGCCCTGAAGAGATGGCCCAGTACTTC.

This clonotype was seen repeatedly, ten times or more. This chain uses TRBV13 with TRBJ2-7, with TRBD1 identical over 10 bases. V lost 5 bases, J lost 0 bases, and 7 bases stayed unmatched. The CDR3 has 16 amino acids. The V gene's germline CDR1 is PRHDT and CDR2 FYEKMQ (reference sequence). As DNA, the CDR3 is TGTGCCAGCAGCCCCAAGACAGGGGGCATCTCCTACGAGCAGTACTTC. Its translation is CASSPKTGGISYEQYF.

This clonotype was counted many times. This sequence joins TRBV11-2 and TRBJ2-5; the D gene is possibly TRBD1 (6 bases). Trimming took 2 bases from V and 2 from J, leaving 15 bases between them. The length of the CDR3 is 16 residues. The germline gives CDR1 SGHAT, CDR2 FQNNGV. The CDR3 DNA reads as TGTGCCAGCAGCTTATGGGTGGACAGTTATCAAGAGACCCAGTACTTC. Translated, it gives CASSLWVDSYQETQYF. Combining the CDR3 with reference TRBV11-2 and TRBJ2-5 gives the whole variable domain EAGVAQSPRYKIIEKRQSVAFWCNPISGHATLYWYQQILGQGPKLLIQFQNNGVVDDSQLPKDRFSAERLKGVDSTLKIQPAKLEDSAVYLCASSLWVDSYQETQYFGPGTRLLVL.

At least ten counts were recorded for this clonotype. The rearrangement joins TRBV7-9 to TRBJ2-7, with 9 bases lining up with TRBD2. The CDR3 has 13 residues. V lost 5 bases to trimming and J lost 5 bases; unmatched junction nucleotides: 4. CDR1 SEHNR and CDR2 FQNEAQ come from the germline V gene (reference sequence). CDR3 in amino acids: CASSAGGRNEQYF. The CDR3 DNA sequence: TGTGCCAGCAGCGCGGGGGGGAGGAACGAGCAGTACTTC.

In this sample, this clonotype turned up many times. The chain combines TRBV6-1 with TRBJ2-5, with a weak D call TRBD2 (5 bases). The CDR3 loop spans 15 amino acids. Germline assignment: CDR1 MNHNS and CDR2 SASEGT. Trimming stripped 5 bases from V and 5 bases from J, with 18 bases between. CDR3 protein: CASSPKRVRRETQYF. The CDR3 DNA is TGTGCCAGCAGTCCGAAACGGGTGAGGAGGGAGACCCAGTACTTC.

The chain uses TRBV7-9 and TRBJ2-7; TRBD2 might be the D (6 bases). The germline V and J ends were trimmed by 0 bases and 3 bases, with 24 bases remaining between them. The CDR3 sequence is 19 residues long. The germline V gene has CDR1 SEHNR and CDR2 FQNEAQ (reference sequence). In DNA form, the CDR3 reads TGTGCCAGCAGCTTAGCCTGGAGGGTCTCGGCCCCGCCAGACTACGAGCAGTACTTC. This encodes CASSLAWRVSAPPDYEQYF.

The V and J genes are TRBV7-3 and TRBJ2-1; TRBD2 matches 11 bases. The CDR3 is 18 residues long. Trimming cost V 8 bases and J 7 bases; bases outside gene matches: 19. Germline-derived CDR1 and CDR2 are SGHTA and FQGTGA. The CDR3 DNA follows: TGTGCCAGCGGGCCAGAGGGTGGGTCTAGCGGGAGGCGGAATGAGCAGTTCTTC. It codes for CASGPEGGSSGRRNEQFF.

This sequence joins TRBV19 and TRBJ1-1; D is uncertain. CDR3 length equals 12 residues. CDR1 LNHDA and CDR2 SQIVND come from the germline V gene (reference sequence). V was cut by 8 bases and J by 5 bases, with 12 bases left in between. The CDR3 nucleotides are TGTGCCAGTCATTTGAGAGGTACTGAAGCTTTCTTT. Translation gives CASHLRGTEAFF.

This clonotype has ten or more counts. The V call is TRBV3-1, the J call TRBJ2-7; D unclear. This CDR3 region has 12 residues. The V gene's germline CDR1 is LGHDT and CDR2 YNNKEL (reference sequence). Trimming left V 3 bases short and J 1 base short, with 4 bases between. The CDR3 coding sequence is TGTGCCAGCAGCCACCCTTCCTACGAGCAGTACTTC. This gives the protein CASSHPSYEQYF.

This clonotype was observed a handful of times. This may come from a read error, since a much larger clone is one base off. The chain combines TRBV6-5 with TRBJ2-1; D is unclear. The V gene's germline CDR1 is MNHEY and CDR2 SVGAGI. The CDR3 runs to 14 residues. Trimming shortened V by 0 bases and J by 3 bases, and 6 bases separated the two germline ends. Here the CDR3 reads CASSYSDGYNEQFF. The CDR3 bases are TGTGCCAGCAGTTACTCGGACGGCTACAATGAGCAGTTCTTC.

This clonotype was counted ten times or more. CDR3 nucleotides: TGTGCCAGCAGCACGGGCAGGGGACAGGGTCAGCCCCAGCATTTT. This codes for CASSTGRGQGQPQHF. The chain combines TRBV7-8 with TRBJ1-5; 9 bases match TRBD1. Germline V gives CDR1 SGHVS, CDR2 FQNEAQ. This CDR3 comprises 15 residues. The trim removed 5 bases at V and 6 bases at J, leaving 8 bases unmatched.

This clonotype came up many times. The V and J genes are TRBV6-1 and TRBJ2-7; D is uncertain. The germline V and J ends were trimmed by 5 bases and 4 bases, with 12 bases remaining between them. The CDR3 has 13 residues. Germline loops: CDR1 MNHNS, CDR2 SASEGT. The CDR3 spells CASSLTVKYEQYF. The CDR3 DNA follows: TGTGCCAGCAGTTTGACGGTAAAGTACGAGCAGTACTTC.

This clonotype has ten or more counts. V gene TRBV28 combines with J gene TRBJ1-6; D might be TRBD1 (6 bases). This CDR3 has 15 residues. Germline values: CDR1 MDHEN, CDR2 SYDVKM. Trimming took off 7 bases at V and 3 bases at J, with 13 bases between the two ends. DNA for the CDR3: TGTGCCAGCAAACCCACAGGGAACTATAATTCACCCCTCCACTTT. This encodes CASKPTGNYNSPLHF.

The rearrangement uses TRBV20-1 and TRBJ1-5; TRBD1 aligns across 10 bases. In germline, CDR1 is DFQATT, CDR2 SNEGSKA (reference sequence). This CDR3 region has 13 residues. Trimming took 7 bases from V and 6 from J; bases not matched to a gene: 6. The CDR3 region is CSGGQGSVQPQHF. The CDR3 DNA follows: TGCAGTGGGGGACAGGGGAGCGTTCAGCCCCAGCATTTT.

This clonotype was observed many times. The genes are TRBV24-1 and TRBJ1-1; 7 nucleotides align to TRBD1. CDR1 and CDR2 from the germline V gene are KGHDR and SFDVKD. The V gene end was trimmed by 2 bases and the J gene end by 7 bases; junction bases not matched to a gene: 6. This CDR3 is built from 14 residues. The CDR3 reads CATSDSQGWDEAFF. The CDR3 DNA sequence: TGTGCCACCAGTGATTCACAGGGGTGGGATGAAGCTTTCTTT.

This clonotype has a count of ten or more. V usage is TRBV5-4 and J usage is TRBJ1-2, with D possibly matching TRBD1 (5 bases). From germline, CDR1 is SGHNT and CDR2 YYREEE (reference sequence). The CDR3 contains 14 residues. The V end was cut by 3 bases, the J end by 4 bases, with 13 bases between. The CDR3 nucleotides are TGTGCCAGCAGCTCAGTGGGGACCGGCTATGGCTACACCTTC. It encodes CASSSVGTGYGYTF.

This clonotype occurred many times. The CDR3 loop reads CASTRQGSAEQFF. The CDR3 DNA follows: TGTGCCAGCACGAGACAGGGGTCGGCTGAGCAGTTCTTC. The J gene is TRBJ2-1, the V gene TRBV2, with 8 nucleotides matching TRBD1. Germline V gene data show CDR1 as SNHLY and CDR2 as FYNNEI. This CDR3 contains 13 residues. V lost 7 bases to trimming and J lost 9 bases; unmatched junction nucleotides: 8.

At least ten counts were recorded for this clonotype. This sequence joins TRBV12-3 or TRBV12-4 and TRBJ2-1; a weak D match, TRBD2 (6 bases). The CDR3 runs to 15 residues. The V gene lost 3 bases and the J gene lost 7 bases, with 16 bases spanning the gap. This CDR3 reads CASSFRDSYSNEQFF. CDR3 DNA: TGTGCCAGCAGTTTCCGGGACTCCTATTCGAATGAGCAGTTCTTC.

Ten or more counts support this clonotype. The chain joins TRBV29-1 to TRBJ2-1; D might be TRBD2 (7 bases). Trimming removed 4 bases from V and 8 bases from J, with 15 bases in between. CDR3 length equals 13 residues. Per the germline V gene, CDR1 is SQVTM and CDR2 is ANQGSEA. The CDR3 DNA reads TGCAGCGTTGTAGAGGGGGGGTGGCATGAGCAGTTCTTC. It specifies CSVVEGGWHEQFF.

This clonotype was seen at least ten times. The genes are TRBV18 and TRBJ2-7; D gene ambiguous. CDR3 length equals 13 residues. The germline V gene has CDR1 KGHSH and CDR2 LQKENI. V was cut by 0 bases and J by 0 bases, with 3 bases left in between. This CDR3 is CASSPPNSYEQYF. The CDR3 DNA reads TGTGCCAGCTCACCACCCAACTCCTACGAGCAGTACTTC.

This clonotype occurred a few times. CDR3 in DNA: TGCGCCAGCAGCCTACAATTGACTAGCGGGAGCTACGAGCAGTACTTC. This translates into CASSLQLTSGSYEQYF. The rearrangement links TRBV4-1 to TRBJ2-7; 12 bases align to TRBD2. This CDR3 contains 16 residues. Germline trimming cut 4 bases from V and 3 bases from J; bases unmatched to any gene: 7. Germline V lookup: CDR1 MGHRA, CDR2 YSYEKL.

This clonotype was seen many times. The chain employs TRBV20-1 and TRBJ1-1, with 9 bases fitting TRBD1. After removal of 0 bases from V and 1 base from J, the junction contained 9 bases not matched to a gene. The CDR3 has 17 residues. Germline lookup yields CDR1 DFQATT and CDR2 SNEGSKA (reference sequence). The CDR3 sequence: CSARDLGDRVRNTEAFF. The DNA for the CDR3 is TGCAGTGCTAGAGATTTGGGGGACAGGGTACGGAACACTGAAGCTTTCTTT.

The table lists this clonotype with many counts. The V gene is TRBV3-1, the J gene TRBJ1-6; 7 bases fit TRBD1. This CDR3 comprises 12 residues. Germline assignment: CDR1 LGHDT and CDR2 YNNKEL (reference sequence). Losses at the gene ends were 1 base for V and 17 bases for J; bases not matched to a gene: 5. The DNA of the CDR3 is TGTGCCAGCAGCCAAGGGGACAGAGACTTCCACTTT. Translating gives CASSQGDRDFHF.

This clonotype occurred many times. The chain couples TRBV10-3 to TRBJ1-2, with D hard to call. The germline V gene has CDR1 ENHRY and CDR2 SYGVKD. V shed 2 bases and J shed 0 bases, with 10 bases lying between them. This CDR3 comprises 15 residues. The CDR3 DNA follows: TGTGCCATCAGTGAGGAGACACTAGCTAACTATGGCTACACCTTC. Translation gives CAISEETLANYGYTF.

V and J are TRBV10-3 and TRBJ1-2; D may be TRBD1 (5 bases). This CDR3 region has 15 residues. The V end was cut by 4 bases, the J end by 4 bases, with 16 bases between. The germline V gene encodes CDR1 ENHRY and CDR2 SYGVKD. CDR3 sequence (DNA): TGTGCCATCAGTGCCGGGACCCATAGCCCCTATGGCTACACCTTC. This encodes CAISAGTHSPYGYTF.

This clonotype was seen repeatedly, ten times or more. The V and J genes are TRBV4-1 and TRBJ1-2; D is possibly TRBD1 (6 bases). The CDR3 runs to 15 residues. V was cut by 4 bases and J by 7 bases, with 19 bases left in between. Per the germline V gene, CDR1 is MGHRA and CDR2 is YSYEKL. CDR3 residues: CASSLGWSEGGGYTF. In nucleotides, the CDR3 is TGCGCCAGCAGCCTGGGGTGGAGCGAAGGGGGTGGCTACACCTTC.

In this sample, this clonotype turned up many times. The CDR3 sequence is CASSFSPRTGFVPYEQYF. The CDR3 nucleotides are TGTGCCAGCAGTTTTTCCCCCAGGACAGGGTTTGTGCCCTACGAGCAGTACTTC. The chain joins TRBV12-3 or TRBV12-4 to TRBJ2-7, with 8 bases aligning to TRBD1. V lost 3 bases, J lost 2 bases, and 15 bases stayed unmatched. This CDR3 has 18 amino acids.